A single sample gave rise to the 11 T cell receptor beta chains below, sequenced in a study of brain T cells in children with intractable seizures. Sequencing was performed with immunoSEQ multiplex PCR; in TCRdb, only in-frame clones are kept and a portion is missing. The sample records a few hundred thousand clones, over 90% being singletons. Time point specified: blood from clinic visit 5 months post-surgery; TSC patient then seizure free. The specimen comprised peripheral blood, sampled roughly 5 months after surgery. The receptors derive from a boy under two years old with tuberous sclerosis and intractable seizures.

The chain has TRBV6-5 and TRBJ1-2, with D possibly being TRBD1 (6 bases). Germline V CDR1 and CDR2: MNHEY, SVGAGI. The CDR3 consists of 14 residues. The V and J ends lost 3 bases and 2 bases respectively, with 10 bases between them. The CDR3 DNA follows: TGTGCCAGCAGTTATGTACAGGGCAACTATGGCTACACCTTC. Translation: CASSYVQGNYGYTF.

V usage is TRBV21-1 and J usage is TRBJ1-5. TRBV21-1 is flagged as a pseudogene. This CDR3 spans 17 amino acids. CDR3 coding DNA: TGTGCCAGCAGCAAACCCGAGGGAGGGATGGAAGCTGAGCCCCAGCATTTT. Translating it yields CASSKPEGGMEAEPQHF.

In its sample, this clone was seen once. The V gene is TRBV12-2, the J gene TRBJ1-2; the table names TRBD1, a call not compared with the DNA. TRBV12-2 is annotated as a pseudogene. This CDR3 has 17 amino acids. DNA of the CDR3: TGTGCAAGTCGCTTAGCGTTCCGCAGGGCCAGGGGGTATGGCTACACCTTC. Amino acids: CASRLAFRRARGYGYTF.

The chain joins TRBV5-1 to TRBJ2-3; unclear D gene. The CDR3 consists of 12 residues. Germline assignment: CDR1 SGHRS and CDR2 YFSETQ. Trimming pared 2 bases from V and 4 bases from J, leaving 5 bases between. The CDR3 coding sequence is TGCGCCAGCAGCTTCGCCCCAGATACGCAGTATTTT. Protein: CASSFAPDTQYF.

The gene calls are TRBV7-2 and TRBJ2-5, with TRBD2 matching over 12 bases. Trimming took 3 bases from V and 5 from J; bases not matched to a gene: 4. The germline gives CDR1 SGHTA, CDR2 FQGNSA. The CDR3 covers 15 residues. The CDR3, as DNA: TGTGCCAGCAGCTTGACTAGCGGGAGTATGGAGACCCAGTACTTC. It translates to CASSLTSGSMETQYF.

The chain combines TRBV29-1 with TRBJ1-2; D may be TRBD1 (6 bases). Germline V gene lookup returns CDR1 SQVTM and CDR2 ANQGSEA. The CDR3 length is 15 residues. The V gene lost 3 bases and the J gene lost 1 base, with 15 bases spanning the gap. The CDR3, as DNA: TGCAGCGTTGAGGGGGGCCTAAAAATTAACTATGGCTACACCTTC. It translates to CSVEGGLKINYGYTF. Variable domain in full (rest from reference TRBV29-1 and TRBJ1-2): SAVISQKPSRDICQRGTSLTIQCQVDSQVTMMFWYRQQPGQSLTLIATANQGSEATYESGFVIDKFPISRPNLTFSTLTVSNMSPEDSSIYLCSVEGGLKINYGYTFGSGTRLTVV.

The rearrangement uses TRBV24-1 and TRBJ1-5; D gene ambiguous. Germline V lookup: CDR1 KGHDR, CDR2 SFDVKD. The germline V and J ends were trimmed by 4 bases and 7 bases, with 10 bases remaining between them. CDR3 length: 13 residues. CDR3 coding DNA: TGTGCCACCAGTGACCCCAGAAAGCAGCCCCAGCATTTT. It specifies CATSDPRKQPQHF.

The rearrangement uses TRBV27 and TRBJ2-7, with 8 bases lining up with TRBD1. V shed 6 bases and J 3 bases; nucleotides not matched to a gene: 7. This CDR3 spans 14 amino acids. Germline V gene data show CDR1 as MNHEY and CDR2 as SMNVEV (reference sequence). This CDR3 is CASSPDRDHYEQYF. CDR3 DNA: TGTGCCAGCAGCCCGGACAGGGACCACTACGAGCAGTACTTC.

This chain connects TRBV3-1 (or the pseudogene TRBV3-2) to TRBJ2-7; D is ambiguous. Trimming shortened V by 0 bases and J by 7 bases, and 13 bases separated the two germline ends. From germline, CDR1 is LGHDT and CDR2 YNNKEL (reference sequence). The CDR3 is made up of 14 amino acids. The CDR3 reads CASSQDRGALEQYF. CDR3 DNA sequence: TGTGCCAGCAGCCAAGATCGTGGCGCCTTGGAGCAGTACTTC.

The CDR3 nucleotides read TGTGCCTGGAGTCCTTTCCCCAATAGCGGGAATAGCACAGATACGCAGTATTTT. Its translation: CAWSPFPNSGNSTDTQYF. The genes are TRBV30 and TRBJ2-3; 8 nucleotides line up with TRBD2. Germline assignment: CDR1 GTSNPN and CDR2 SVGIG (reference sequence). This CDR3 has 18 amino acids. V gave up 2 bases and J gave up 0 bases; unmatched junction bases: 13. The whole variable domain, remainder taken from reference TRBV30 and TRBJ2-3, is SQTIHQWPATLVQPVGSPLSLECTVEGTSNPNLYWYRQAAGRGLQLLFYSVGIGQISSEVPQNLSASRPQDRQFILSSKKLLLSDSGFYLCAWSPFPNSGNSTDTQYFGPGTRLTVL.

This sequence joins TRBV3-1 (or the pseudogene TRBV3-2) and TRBJ1-4; D is possibly TRBD1 (5 bases). Germline lookup yields CDR1 LGHDT and CDR2 YNNKEL (reference sequence). The CDR3 spans 15 residues. Trimming left V 3 bases short and J 7 bases short, with 15 bases between. CDR3 residues: CASSHVGSGGEKLFF. Here the CDR3 DNA reads TGTGCCAGCAGCCATGTAGGATCGGGGGGTGAAAAACTGTTTTTT.